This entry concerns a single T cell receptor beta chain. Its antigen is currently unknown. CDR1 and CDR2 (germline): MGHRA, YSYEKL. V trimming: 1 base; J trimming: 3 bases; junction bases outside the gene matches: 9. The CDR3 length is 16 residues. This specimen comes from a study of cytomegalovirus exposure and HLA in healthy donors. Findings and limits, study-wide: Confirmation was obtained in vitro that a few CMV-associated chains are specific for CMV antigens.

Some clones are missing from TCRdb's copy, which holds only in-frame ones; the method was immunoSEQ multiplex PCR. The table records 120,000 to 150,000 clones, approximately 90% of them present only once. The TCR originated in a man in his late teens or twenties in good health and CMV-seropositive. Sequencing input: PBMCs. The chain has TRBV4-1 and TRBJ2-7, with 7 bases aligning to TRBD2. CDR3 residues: CASSQGASGEGYEQYF. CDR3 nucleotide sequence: TGCGCCAGCAGCCAAGGAGCTAGCGGAGAGGGCTACGAGCAGTACTTC.